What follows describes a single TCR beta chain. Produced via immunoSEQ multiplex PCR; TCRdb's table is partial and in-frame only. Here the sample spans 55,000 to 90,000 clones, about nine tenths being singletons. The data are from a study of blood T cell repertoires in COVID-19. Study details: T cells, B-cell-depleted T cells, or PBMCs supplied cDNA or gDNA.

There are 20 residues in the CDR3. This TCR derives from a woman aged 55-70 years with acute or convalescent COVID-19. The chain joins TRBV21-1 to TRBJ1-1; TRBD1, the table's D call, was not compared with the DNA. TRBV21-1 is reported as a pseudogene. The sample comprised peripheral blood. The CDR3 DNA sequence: TGTGCCAGCAGCACGATCCCGGGACAGGGGCCTTTCAGAAAGGACACTGAAGCTTTCTTT. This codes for CASSTIPGQGPFRKDTEAFF.